The 13 T cell receptor beta chains listed next were all sequenced from one sample in a study of T cells after posttransplantation cyclophosphamide. TCRdb's table, derived via immunoSEQ multiplex PCR, lists solely in-frame clones and lacks some. The sample gives 10,000 to 15,000 clones, approximately 83% of which show up once; 0.65% to 0.85% is in the top ten. Sequencing input: memory CD4+ T cells sorted from PBMCs. The source is a man aged 50 to 60 in good health, CMV-negative, and a related stem cell transplant donor.

The genes are TRBV6-5 and TRBJ2-7, with D unclear. Germline CDR1 MNHEY, CDR2 SVGAGI. This CDR3 contains 14 residues. V lost 6 bases, J lost 3 bases, and 15 bases lay in between. The CDR3 DNA follows: TGTGCCAGCAGACGAGACGCGCGGCACTACGAGCAGTACTTC. This translates into CASRRDARHYEQYF.

V gene TRBV4-3 combines with J gene TRBJ2-7; 8 nucleotides agree with TRBD1. CDR1 is LGHNA, CDR2 YSLEER, per germline. The trim removed 0 bases at V and 0 bases at J, leaving 4 bases unmatched. The CDR3 runs 16 residues. CDR3 sequence: CASSQDWTGLSYEQYF. In DNA form, the CDR3 reads TGCGCCAGCAGCCAAGATTGGACAGGGCTCTCCTACGAGCAGTACTTC.

The chain recombines TRBV7-3 with TRBJ2-5; unclear D gene. CDR3 length: 13 residues. In germline, CDR1 is SGHTA, CDR2 FQGTGA. Trimming removed 2 bases at V and 4 bases at J, with 8 bases between. This chain's CDR3 is CASSLPPLETQYF. For the CDR3, the DNA is TGTGCCAGCAGCTTACCCCCGTTAGAGACCCAGTACTTC.

This rearrangement joins TRBV7-9 to TRBJ1-3, with D possibly TRBD1 on 6 matching bases. Germline loops: CDR1 SEHNR, CDR2 FQNEAQ (reference sequence). The CDR3 sequence is 16 residues long. With 3 bases removed from V and 4 bases from J, the gap between germline ends came to 16 bases. In nucleotides, the CDR3 is TGTGCCAGCAGCTTCTCGACAGGACCGGGAGGAAACACCATATATTTT. Protein sequence: CASSFSTGPGGNTIYF.

The rearrangement joins TRBV7-2 to TRBJ2-5; 13 nucleotides agree with TRBD2. This CDR3 has 16 residues. V gave up 2 bases and J gave up 2 bases; unmatched junction bases: 2. From germline, CDR1 is SGHTA and CDR2 FQGNSA. CDR3 DNA sequence: TGTGCCAGCAGCTTATCGACTAGCGGGGGGCAAGAGACCCAGTACTTC. Its protein product is CASSLSTSGGQETQYF.

The rearrangement joins TRBV30 to TRBJ1-2; D call uncertain. The germline V gene has CDR1 GTSNPN and CDR2 SVGIG (reference sequence). The length of the CDR3 is 12 residues. V was cut by 2 bases and J by 7 bases, with 11 bases left in between. This chain's CDR3 is CAWSKRWAGYTF. As DNA, the CDR3 is TGTGCCTGGAGTAAGCGGTGGGCTGGCTACACCTTC.

This clone has more than one count but fewer than ten. This chain links TRBV9 with TRBJ2-5, with a weak D call TRBD2 (6 bases). The CDR3 totals 15 residues. Trimming pared 3 bases from V and 4 bases from J, leaving 16 bases between. CDR1 is SGDLS, CDR2 YYNGEE, per germline. CDR3 sequence (DNA): TGTGCCAGCAGCGCCGTCCCGGGGGTTTCAGAGACCCAGTACTTC. Protein: CASSAVPGVSETQYF.

This clone appeared once. The gene calls are TRBV7-9 and TRBJ2-6; D perhaps matches TRBD2 (5 bases). V lost 1 base and J 0 bases, leaving 7 bases between the germline ends. The CDR3 has 16 amino acids. Germline-derived CDR1 and CDR2 are SEHNR and FQNEAQ (reference sequence). CDR3 DNA sequence: TGTGCCAGCAGCTTAGGGGAGTTCTCTGGGGCCAACGTCCTGACTTTC. Its protein product is CASSLGEFSGANVLTF. Supplemented by reference TRBV7-9 and TRBJ2-6, the full variable domain reads DTGVSQNPRHKITKRGQNVTFRCDPISEHNRLYWYRQTLGQGPEFLTYFQNEAQLEKSRLLSDRFSAERPKGSFSTLEIQRTEQGDSAMYLCASSLGEFSGANVLTFGAGSRLTVL.

The rearrangement joins TRBV5-1 to TRBJ1-1; possible D gene TRBD1, 5 bases. This CDR3 comprises 17 residues. V shed 1 base and J shed 0 bases, with 16 bases lying between them. Germline assignment: CDR1 SGHRS and CDR2 YFSETQ. CDR3 bases: TGCGCCAGCAGCTTGTGGGGGGGGTCCACAATGAACACTGAAGCTTTCTTT. This encodes CASSLWGGSTMNTEAFF.

The chain has TRBV7-7 and TRBJ2-5; 10 positions agree with TRBD2. The V segment lost 5 bases and the J segment 1 base; nucleotides outside the gene matches: 4. There are 15 residues in the CDR3. CDR1 is SSHAT, CDR2 FNYEAQ, per germline (reference sequence). CDR3 in DNA: TGTGCCAGCAGCCCTAGCGGGGGCTTCCAAGAGACCCAGTACTTC. Protein product: CASSPSGGFQETQYF.

In this sample, this clone turned up once. The chain is built from TRBV7-8 and TRBJ2-5; tentative D call: TRBD1 (5 bases). Germline CDR1 and CDR2: SGHVS and FQNEAQ. With 7 bases removed from V and 4 bases from J, the gap between germline ends came to 13 bases. This CDR3 region has 13 residues. The chain's CDR3 is CASNSQVGETQYF. Here the CDR3 DNA reads TGTGCCAGCAATTCACAGGTTGGAGAGACCCAGTACTTC.

The gene calls are TRBV7-2 and TRBJ2-7; D is undetermined. V lost 5 bases and J lost 4, with 6 bases in between. Per germline, CDR1 SGHTA and CDR2 FQGNSA. The length of the CDR3 is 11 residues. The CDR3 DNA follows: TGTGCCAGCAGCCGCGATTACGAGCAGTACTTC. It yields the protein CASSRDYEQYF.

The CDR3 DNA is TGTGCCAGCAGCCAACAGGGTGTCAACACTGAAGCTTTCTTT. It translates to CASSQQGVNTEAFF. This chain joins TRBV2 and TRBJ1-1; tentative D call: TRBD1 (6 bases). V lost 6 bases and J 2 bases, leaving 13 bases between the germline ends. CDR1 is SNHLY, CDR2 FYNNEI, per germline. The CDR3 is 14 amino acids. Supplemented by reference TRBV2 and TRBJ1-1, the full variable domain reads EPEVTQTPSHQVTQMGQEVILRCVPISNHLYFYWYRQILGQKVEFLVSFYNNEISEKSEIFDDQFSVERPDGSNFTLKIRSTKLEDSAMYFCASSQQGVNTEAFFGQGTRLTVV.